This T cell receptor (beta chain) was identified in a study of low-dose radiotherapy and immunotherapy resistance in tumors. Study details: Treatment of Cohort 2 consisted of 1 Gy per fraction every two weeks, amounting to 13 Gy over 26 weeks. It was every two weeks, one day before radiation and immunotherapy, that intravenous cyclophosphamide 200 mg/m2 was given.

This clonotype was observed at least ten times. The CDR3 spans 13 residues. V gave up 2 bases and J gave up 1 base, with 4 bases separating them. From germline, CDR1 is MGHRA and CDR2 YSYEKL. Alpha- and beta-chain coverage of first-strand cDNA came from TRAV- and TRBV-specific primers. TCRs were amplified for roughly 22 PCR cycles with a constant-region primer and V-primer adapter. From the reads, TCRdb called clonotypes with MiXCR, one entry per CDR3 protein. The sample records 64,000 or so distinct CDR3 sequences, 26% being singletons. Sample time point: before trial treatment. Donors were given nivolumab, ipilimumab, aspirin, low-dose cyclophosphamide and low-dose radiotherapy.

This sequence originates from a male donor with rectosigmoid adenocarcinoma. The starting material was PBMCs, obtained before treatment. The chain combines TRBV4-1 with TRBJ2-3; D gene ambiguous. CDR3 residues: CASSQSRTDTQYF. CDR3 in DNA: TGCGCCAGCAGCCAATCCCGCACAGATACGCAGTATTTT.